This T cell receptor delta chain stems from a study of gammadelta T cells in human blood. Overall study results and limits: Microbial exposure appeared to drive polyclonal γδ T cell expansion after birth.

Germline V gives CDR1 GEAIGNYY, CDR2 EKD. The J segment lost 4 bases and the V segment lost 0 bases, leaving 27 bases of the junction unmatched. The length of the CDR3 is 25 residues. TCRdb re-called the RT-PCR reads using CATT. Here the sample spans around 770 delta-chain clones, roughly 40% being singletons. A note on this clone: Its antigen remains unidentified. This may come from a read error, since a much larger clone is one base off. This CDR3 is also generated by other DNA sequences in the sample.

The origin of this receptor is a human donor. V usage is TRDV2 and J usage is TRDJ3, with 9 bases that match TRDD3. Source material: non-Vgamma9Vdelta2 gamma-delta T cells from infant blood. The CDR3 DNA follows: TGTGCCTGTGACACCGACGGCGTTACAGATTTTTACTGGGGGACCCGGCCATGGGACACCCGACAGATGTTTTTC. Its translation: CACDTDGVTDFYWGTRPWDTRQMFF.